This T cell receptor beta chain comes out of a study of blood T cell repertoires in COVID-19. Study background: PBMCs, B-cell-depleted T cells, or T cells provided the cDNA or gDNA that made up the material.

Authors' processing steps: Using reference gene primer amplification, nucleated cell counts were estimated. Method: immunoSEQ multiplex PCR; TCRdb's copy keeps in-frame clones and lacks some. V, J and clone size were drawn from that table, and D and trimming were deduced from the DNA. The sample holds about 210,000 clones, roughly 94% seen once. This CDR3 comprises 14 residues. The germline V and J ends were trimmed by 6 bases and 4 bases, with 13 bases remaining between them. CDR1 MDHEN and CDR2 SYDVKM come from the germline V gene. This clone appeared once. This chain uses TRBV28 with TRBJ1-5; the D gene is possibly TRBD1 (5 bases). The receptor was isolated from a man between 25 and 39 years old with acute or convalescent COVID-19. The sample comprised peripheral blood. This CDR3 is CASRSRQSNQPQHF. CDR3 bases: TGTGCCAGCAGGTCCCGACAGTCTAATCAGCCCCAGCATTTT.